This paragraph reports one T cell receptor beta chain. What it binds is unknown. The sample originates from a study of T cell responses to AZD1222 COVID-19 vaccine. Overall study: Pooled in the analysis were second doses at about 4 or about 12 weeks. Study observations and caveats: Reportedly, nearly half of unique spike TCRs recognized epitopes outside B.1.351/B.1.1.7 mutations. Repertoires were obtained only post-peak T cell response. Donors skewed white British and female; clonal diversity was possibly underestimated.

Clones were read by immunoSEQ multiplex PCR, and TCRdb kept only the in-frame ones, dropping some. The table lists about 190,000 clones, approximately 92% of them singletons, with over 1% in the top ten. V was cut by 3 bases and J by 7 bases, with 6 bases left in between. The CDR3 contains 12 residues. The input for sequencing was peripheral blood, taken on day 0 of AZD1222 vaccination. The sequence was obtained from an adult in good health. The chain recombines TRBV12-3 or TRBV12-4 with TRBJ1-4; D not certain. The CDR3 sequence: CASSFGSEKLFF. The CDR3 nucleotides read TGTGCCAGCAGTTTCGGGAGTGAAAAACTGTTTTTT.